Following are 23 T cell receptor beta chains from one sample sequenced in a study of blood T cell repertoires in COVID-19. Sequencing was performed with immunoSEQ multiplex PCR; in TCRdb, only in-frame clones are kept and a portion is missing. The repertoire includes about 33,000 clones, approximately 90% of them detected once, and 20% to 25% sits in the top ten. The sequencing sample was made of peripheral blood. The source of these receptors is a man in his sixties with acute or convalescent COVID-19.

The genes are TRBV5-4 and TRBJ2-2; maybe TRBD2 (6 bases). CDR3 length: 14 amino acids. In germline, CDR1 is SGHNT, CDR2 YYREEE (reference sequence). The V and J ends lost 4 bases and 9 bases respectively, with 16 bases between them. CDR3 nucleotide sequence: TGTGCCAGCAGCAACCGGGCGGGACTCCGGGAGCTGTTTTTT. Amino acid sequence: CASSNRAGLRELFF.

The V call is TRBV6-5, the J call TRBJ2-7; D gene ambiguous. The germline V gene has CDR1 MNHEY and CDR2 SVGAGI. The CDR3 runs to 14 residues. Between the trimmed V and J ends, which lost 4 bases and 2 bases, there was a span of 12 bases. CDR3 region: CASSSARPTYEQYF. For the CDR3, the DNA is TGTGCCAGCAGTTCGGCTAGACCAACCTACGAGCAGTACTTC.

This chain connects TRBV3-1 (or the pseudogene TRBV3-2) to TRBJ2-1; D is uncertain. In germline, CDR1 is LGHDT, CDR2 YNNKEL (reference sequence). The germline V and J ends were trimmed by 0 bases and 10 bases, with 10 bases remaining between them. CDR3 size: 13 residues. CDR3 loop: CASSQDRWREQFF. The DNA for the CDR3 is TGTGCCAGCAGCCAAGATCGATGGCGGGAGCAGTTCTTC.

This chain links TRBV10-2 with TRBJ2-5, with D uncertain. The V end was cut by 7 bases, the J end by 5 bases, with 17 bases between. The CDR3 spans 14 residues. CDR1 WSHSY and CDR2 SAAADI come from the germline V gene. CDR3 region: CASTAPGLRETQYF. CDR3 DNA sequence: TGCGCCAGCACGGCCCCAGGATTAAGGGAGACCCAGTACTTC.

The chain is built from TRBV7-2 and TRBJ1-1; possibly TRBD1 for D (5 bases). The CDR3 runs to 15 residues. Germline lookup yields CDR1 SGHTA and CDR2 FQGNSA. V was shortened by 4 bases and J by 1 base, with 13 bases between the two germline ends. This CDR3 is CASSSQPTGNTEAFF. The DNA for the CDR3 is TGTGCCAGCAGCTCCCAACCCACAGGGAACACTGAAGCTTTCTTT.

The V call is TRBV18, the J call TRBJ2-7; 10 bases agree with TRBD1. Germline V gene data show CDR1 as KGHSH and CDR2 as LQKENI. This CDR3 is 19 amino acids long. J was trimmed by 5 bases and V by 3 bases; bases with no gene match: 19. Here the CDR3 reads CASSPTGGQGIQLLNEQYV. The CDR3 coding sequence is TGTGCCAGCTCACCCACTGGGGGACAGGGGATCCAACTCTTAAACGAGCAGTACGTC.

This clone has more than one count but fewer than ten. This chain joins TRBV29-1 and TRBJ2-5, with TRBD1 identical over 8 bases. The CDR3 has 13 residues. J lost 4 bases, V lost 3 bases, and 4 bases had no gene match. Germline V gene sequence: CDR1 SQVTM, CDR2 ANQGSEA. This CDR3 reads CSVDAGQGETQYF. The CDR3 DNA sequence: TGCAGCGTTGACGCAGGACAGGGAGAGACCCAGTACTTC.

CDR3 region: CASSLGLASTGELFF. The CDR3 nucleotides read TGTGCCAGCAGCTTAGGTCTAGCGTCGACCGGGGAGCTGTTTTTT. The chain has TRBV7-2 and TRBJ2-2; TRBD2 might be the D (6 bases). Germline-derived CDR1 and CDR2 are SGHTA and FQGNSA. The V and J ends lost 1 base and 5 bases respectively, with 11 bases between them. The CDR3 has 15 residues.

The chain employs TRBV5-6 and TRBJ2-7, with D perhaps matching TRBD1 (5 bases). Per the germline V gene, CDR1 is SGHDT and CDR2 is YYEEEE. Trimming took 7 bases from V and 5 from J, leaving 13 bases between them. The CDR3 has 12 amino acids. CDR3: CASAYRWDEQYF. The CDR3 DNA reads TGTGCCAGCGCCTACAGGTGGGACGAGCAGTACTTC.

The chain has TRBV6-5 and TRBJ1-2, with TRBD1 matching 7 bases. Germline CDR1 and CDR2: MNHEY and SVGAGI. With V trimmed by 0 bases and J by 8 bases, 6 bases remained unmatched. CDR3 size: 14 residues. CDR3 in DNA: TGTGCCAGCAGTTACTCGGGCCAGGGGGTCGGCTACACCTTC. It yields the protein CASSYSGQGVGYTF.

V usage is TRBV7-2 and J usage is TRBJ1-1; the D gene is possibly TRBD1 (5 bases). Germline-derived CDR1 and CDR2 are SGHTA and FQGNSA. The CDR3 is made up of 14 amino acids. V gave up 1 base and J gave up 2 bases, with 8 bases separating them. CDR3: CASSLGGTNTEAFF. For the CDR3, the DNA is TGTGCCAGCAGCTTAGGCGGGACCAACACTGAAGCTTTCTTT.

V usage is TRBV5-8 and J usage is TRBJ2-1, with TRBD2 matching over 13 bases. The V gene end was trimmed by 2 bases and the J gene end by 10 bases; junction bases not matched to a gene: 12. Germline V lookup: CDR1 SGHTS, CDR2 YDEGEE. This CDR3 comprises 17 residues. For the CDR3, the DNA is TGTGCCAGCAGCTTTGGACTACTAGCGGGAGGGGTAGGGGAGCAGTTCTTC. This gives the protein CASSFGLLAGGVGEQFF.

J is TRBJ2-1 and V is TRBV10-3; 12 positions agree with TRBD2. The CDR3 consists of 18 residues. The germline gives CDR1 ENHRY, CDR2 SYGVKD. V trimming: 0 bases; J trimming: 8 bases; junction bases outside the gene matches: 11. The CDR3 protein is CAISESLTSGRLADEQFF. CDR3 DNA: TGTGCCATCAGTGAGTCGTTGACTAGCGGGAGACTCGCCGATGAGCAGTTCTTC.

The genes are TRBV24-1 and TRBJ2-1, with TRBD1 as a possible D gene (7 bases). Germline V gene sequence: CDR1 KGHDR, CDR2 SFDVKD. V was trimmed by 9 bases and J by 3 bases, leaving 20 bases between them. The CDR3 is 16 amino acids. CDR3 in DNA: TGTGCCACCGGCCGACAGGGAGGAGCGGACTACAATGAGCAGTTCTTC. It encodes CATGRQGGADYNEQFF.

The chain carries TRBV18 and TRBJ2-7; D is perhaps TRBD2 (7 bases). The CDR3 runs to 21 residues. Per germline, CDR1 KGHSH and CDR2 LQKENI. The V end lost 2 bases, the J end lost 2 bases, and 31 bases lay between the germline ends. The CDR3 reads CASSPTPPPHPGGWGAYEQYF. The CDR3 DNA is TGTGCCAGCTCACCAACCCCGCCCCCCCACCCGGGGGGCTGGGGCGCCTACGAGCAGTACTTC.

This clone occurred once. V usage is TRBV7-2 and J usage is TRBJ1-2; 8 bases match TRBD1. The CDR3 totals 12 residues. CDR1 SGHTA and CDR2 FQGNSA come from the germline V gene. V was clipped by 5 bases and J by 7 bases; unmatched bases: 3. The CDR3 DNA follows: TGTGCCAGCAGCCCTGACAGGGGTGGCTACACCTTC. Translated, it gives CASSPDRGGYTF.

The V call is TRBV28, the J call TRBJ2-3; tentative D call: TRBD2 (6 bases). This CDR3 spans 18 amino acids. Trimming shortened V by 5 bases and J by 2 bases, and 23 bases separated the two germline ends. Germline loops: CDR1 MDHEN, CDR2 SYDVKM. The chain's CDR3 is CASSPTTGTSILTDTQYF. The CDR3 coding sequence is TGTGCCAGCAGTCCAACCACCGGGACTTCTATACTCACAGATACGCAGTATTTT. The whole variable domain, remainder taken from reference TRBV28 and TRBJ2-3, is DVKVTQSSRYLVKRTGEKVFLECVQDMDHENMFWYRQDPGLGLRLIYFSYDVKMKEKGDIPEGYSVSREKKERFSLILESASTNQTSMYLCASSPTTGTSILTDTQYFGPGTRLTVL.

This clone was seen just once. The V and J genes are TRBV2 and TRBJ1-2; no reliable D call. Trimming cost V 5 bases and J 4 bases, with 11 bases left between them. Germline V gene lookup returns CDR1 SNHLY and CDR2 FYNNEI. The CDR3 consists of 13 residues. In DNA, the CDR3 is TGTGCCAGCAGTCGGGGTGACGGCTATGGCTACACCTTC. It is translated as CASSRGDGYGYTF.

The chain carries TRBV19 and TRBJ2-7; 8 bases line up with TRBD2. This CDR3 has 15 amino acids. CDR1 LNHDA and CDR2 SQIVND come from the germline V gene (reference sequence). The trim removed 7 bases at V and 7 bases at J, leaving 15 bases unmatched. The CDR3 DNA is TGTGCCAGTACCCCCGGAACTAGCGGCCTGGGAGAGCAGTACTTC. Its protein is CASTPGTSGLGEQYF.

V usage is TRBV7-9 and J usage is TRBJ1-6; 7 bases agree with TRBD1. Germline V gives CDR1 SEHNR, CDR2 FQNEAQ (reference sequence). The CDR3 spans 13 residues. Unmatched junction bases numbered 4, after V lost 5 bases and J lost 9 bases. The chain's CDR3 is CASSPTGVSPLHF. CDR3 nucleotide sequence: TGTGCCAGCAGCCCTACAGGGGTTTCACCCCTCCACTTT.

The sample holds one count of this clone. The genes are TRBV5-1 and TRBJ1-2; D might be TRBD1 (5 bases). The CDR3 totals 13 residues. Trimming cost V 2 bases and J 3 bases, with 8 bases left between them. Germline-derived CDR1 and CDR2 are SGHRS and YFSETQ. The CDR3 DNA sequence: TGCGCCAGCAGCTTCCAGGGTGACTATGGCTACACCTTC. It translates to CASSFQGDYGYTF.

This sequence joins TRBV11-2 and TRBJ2-1; TRBD2 matches at 8 bases. Germline CDR1 and CDR2: SGHAT and FQNNGV. V lost 10 bases to trimming and J lost 9 bases; unmatched junction nucleotides: 14. The CDR3 loop spans 14 amino acids. The CDR3 sequence: CATQSSGNYGEQFF. Written as DNA, the CDR3 is TGTGCCACTCAGAGTAGCGGGAATTACGGTGAGCAGTTCTTC.

The V and J genes are TRBV14 and TRBJ2-1; possible D gene TRBD1, 5 bases. Trimming left V 5 bases short and J 0 bases short, with 11 bases between. The CDR3 spans 15 residues. Per the germline V gene, CDR1 is SGHDN and CDR2 is FVKESK. CDR3 in amino acids: CASSVQVSSYNEQFF. CDR3 bases: TGTGCCAGCAGCGTACAGGTTAGCTCCTACAATGAGCAGTTCTTC.